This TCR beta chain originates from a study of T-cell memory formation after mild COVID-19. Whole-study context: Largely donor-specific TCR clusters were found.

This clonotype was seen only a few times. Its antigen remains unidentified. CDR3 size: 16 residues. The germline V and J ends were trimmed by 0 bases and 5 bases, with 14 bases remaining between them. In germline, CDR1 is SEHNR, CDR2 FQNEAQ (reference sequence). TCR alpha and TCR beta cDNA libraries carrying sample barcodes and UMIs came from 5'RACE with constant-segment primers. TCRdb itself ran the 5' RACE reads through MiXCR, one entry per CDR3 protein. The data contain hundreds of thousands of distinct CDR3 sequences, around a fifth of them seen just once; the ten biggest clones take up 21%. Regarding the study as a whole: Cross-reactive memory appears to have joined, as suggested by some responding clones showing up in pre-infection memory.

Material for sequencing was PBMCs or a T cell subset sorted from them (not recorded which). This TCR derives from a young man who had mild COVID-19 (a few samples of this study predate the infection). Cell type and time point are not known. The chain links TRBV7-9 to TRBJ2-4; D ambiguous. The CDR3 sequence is CASSLALGSVQNIQYF. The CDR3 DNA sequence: TGTGCCAGCAGCTTAGCGCTCGGTTCGGTCCAAAACATTCAGTACTTC.